The T cell receptor beta chain described here comes from a study of shared clonotypes between healthy human individuals. CDR3 length equals 13 residues. CDR1 and CDR2 (germline): SGHDT, YYEEEE. The ends lost 4 bases at V and 3 bases at J; junction bases unmatched: 3. Researchers ran the assay at a deep level. The table came from immunoSEQ multiplex PCR; TCRdb's copy has only in-frame clones and leaves some out. Among about 2 million clones listed, less than 95% were seen once. In the naive CD8 group, cells lacked CD45RO and were positively selected for CCR7, so terminally differentiated effector memory CD45RA+ cells were left out.

This chain joins TRBV5-6 and TRBJ2-7; TRBD1 matches at 8 bases. The TCR sequence derives from a man aged 18 to 35 in good health. Sequenced sample: naive CD8+ T cells sorted from blood. This CDR3 is CASSGQGIYEQYF. The CDR3 nucleotides read TGTGCCAGCAGCGGACAGGGAATCTACGAGCAGTACTTC.